The entry that follows covers one T cell receptor (beta chain) sequence. As yet, its antigen is unknown. The data were obtained in a study of cytomegalovirus exposure and HLA in healthy donors. Study in general: An analysis done earlier identified some 120 million unique TCR beta sequences from about 180 million T cells. Most genotyped donors, 75% to 85% of more than 300, had Caucasian-associated genetic ancestry.

From germline, CDR1 is LNHDA and CDR2 SQIVND (reference sequence). V lost 1 base and J 11 bases, leaving 20 bases between the germline ends. This CDR3 has 15 residues. The PCR employed 60 Vbeta primers together with 13 Jbeta primers. Using immunoSEQ multiplex PCR, the repertoire was profiled, and TCRdb retains in-frame clones only, with some absent. The sample includes roughly 60,000 clones, around 77% of them seen just once. Study conclusions and caveats: Researchers reported in a later analysis that common viral pathogens appeared linked to several top clusters.

The chain recombines TRBV19 with TRBJ1-1; D is perhaps TRBD1 (5 bases). Sample: PBMCs. The clonotype originates from a woman aged 40 to 50 in good health and CMV-seropositive. CDR3: CASSIGGTFPLGAFF. CDR3 bases: TGTGCCAGTAGTATAGGCGGGACGTTTCCCCTGGGGGCTTTCTTT.